This section outlines one T cell receptor (beta chain) sequence together with its context. No antigen is known for it. CDR1 is SGHDN, CDR2 FVKESK, per germline. V was cut by 4 bases and J by 7 bases, with 16 bases left in between. This CDR3 contains 14 residues. Sequenced by immunoSEQ multiplex PCR; TCRdb stores in-frame clones only, minus some. The sample includes about 29,000 clones, more than 60% of them seen just once. This specimen comes from a study of T cell clonotyping in hematopoietic cell transplantation. Time point indicated: recipient sample about 28 days before transplant, after cytoreduction. Recipient blood drawn about 28 days pretransplant and days 30, 100, 180 after. Regarding the study as a whole: At the given depth, recipient repertoires were over 95% de novo clonotypes. No sorting was done, leaving CD4 and CD8 contributions mixed. After transplant, recipient diversity fell while pathologically expanded clonotypes grew through day 180.

The chain employs TRBV14 and TRBJ1-2, with no clear D. Sequenced here: peripheral blood mononuclear cells, sampled before stem cell transplant. The TCR comes from a woman aged 25-40 years with chronic myeloid leukemia. Some clones in this sample may be carry-over from other donors' samples. The CDR3 is CASSPLAGIGGYTF. CDR3 in DNA: TGTGCCAGCAGCCCCCTGGCGGGCATTGGTGGCTACACCTTC.